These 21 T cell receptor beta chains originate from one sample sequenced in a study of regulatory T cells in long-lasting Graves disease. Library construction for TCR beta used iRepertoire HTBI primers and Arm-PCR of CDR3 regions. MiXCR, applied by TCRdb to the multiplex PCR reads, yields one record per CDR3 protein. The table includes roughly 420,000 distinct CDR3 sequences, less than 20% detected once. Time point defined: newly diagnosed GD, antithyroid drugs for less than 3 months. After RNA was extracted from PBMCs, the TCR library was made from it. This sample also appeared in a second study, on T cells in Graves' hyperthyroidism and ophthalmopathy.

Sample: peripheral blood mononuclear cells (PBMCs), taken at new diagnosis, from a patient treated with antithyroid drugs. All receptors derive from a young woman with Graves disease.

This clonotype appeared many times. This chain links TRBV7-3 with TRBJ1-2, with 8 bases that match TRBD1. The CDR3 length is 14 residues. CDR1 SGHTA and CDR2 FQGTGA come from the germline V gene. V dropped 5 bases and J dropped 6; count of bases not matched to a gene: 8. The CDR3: CASSLGTGDHGYTF. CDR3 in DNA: TGTGCCAGCAGCCTTGGGACAGGCGACCATGGCTACACCTTC.

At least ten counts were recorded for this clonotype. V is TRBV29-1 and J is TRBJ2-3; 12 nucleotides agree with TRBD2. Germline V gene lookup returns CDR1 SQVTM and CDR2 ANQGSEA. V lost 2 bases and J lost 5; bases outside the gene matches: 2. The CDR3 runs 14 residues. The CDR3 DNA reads TGCAGCGTTGAAACTAGCGGGAGGAGAGATACGCAGTATTTT. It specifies CSVETSGRRDTQYF.

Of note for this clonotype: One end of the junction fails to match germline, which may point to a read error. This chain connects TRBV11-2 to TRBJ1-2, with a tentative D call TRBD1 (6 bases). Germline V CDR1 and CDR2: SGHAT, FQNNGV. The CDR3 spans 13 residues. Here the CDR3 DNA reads TGCGCCAGCAGCCATGAGTCAGGGGAAGGCTACACCTTC. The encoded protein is CASSHESGEGYTF.

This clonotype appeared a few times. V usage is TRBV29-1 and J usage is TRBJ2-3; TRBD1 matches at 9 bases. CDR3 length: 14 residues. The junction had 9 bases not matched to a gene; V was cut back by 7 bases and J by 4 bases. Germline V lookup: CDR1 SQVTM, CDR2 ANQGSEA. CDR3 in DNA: TGCAGCGGAAGGGACAGGGCCACGGCAGATACGCAGTATTTT. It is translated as CSGRDRATADTQYF.

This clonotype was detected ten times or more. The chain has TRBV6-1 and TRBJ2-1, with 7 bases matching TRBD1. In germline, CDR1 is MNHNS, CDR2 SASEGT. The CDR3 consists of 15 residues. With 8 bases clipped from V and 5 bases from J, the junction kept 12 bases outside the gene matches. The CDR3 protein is CASFYAGTANNEQFF. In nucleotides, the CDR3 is TGTGCCAGCTTTTACGCCGGGACAGCAAACAATGAGCAGTTCTTC.

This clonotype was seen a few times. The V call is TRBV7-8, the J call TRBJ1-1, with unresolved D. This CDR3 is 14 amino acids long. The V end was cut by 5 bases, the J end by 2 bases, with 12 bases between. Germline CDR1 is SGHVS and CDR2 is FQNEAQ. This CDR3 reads CASSTEVFNTEAFF. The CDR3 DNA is TGTGCCAGCAGCACCGAGGTGTTTAACACTGAAGCTTTCTTT.

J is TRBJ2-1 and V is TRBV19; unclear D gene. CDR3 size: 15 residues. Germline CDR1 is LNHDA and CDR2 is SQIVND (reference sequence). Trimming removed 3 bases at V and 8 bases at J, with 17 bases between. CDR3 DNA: TGTGCCAGTAGTATCCCCGGGCTCAGCCTATATGAGCAGTTCTTC. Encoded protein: CASSIPGLSLYEQFF.

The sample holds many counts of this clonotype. The CDR3 DNA reads TGTGCCAGCAGCTCACGCCCCGCAGATACGCAGTATTTT. Protein: CASSSRPADTQYF. J is TRBJ2-3 and V is TRBV5-6; D is unclear. With 3 bases removed from V and 4 bases from J, the gap between germline ends came to 9 bases. This CDR3 is 13 amino acids long. Germline CDR1 and CDR2: SGHDT and YYEEEE.

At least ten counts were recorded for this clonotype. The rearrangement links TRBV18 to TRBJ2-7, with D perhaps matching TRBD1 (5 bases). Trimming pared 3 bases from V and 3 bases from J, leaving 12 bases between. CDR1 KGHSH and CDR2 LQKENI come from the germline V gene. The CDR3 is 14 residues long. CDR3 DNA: TGTGCCAGCTCACCGACAGCGTCCTTCTACGAGCAGTACTTC. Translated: CASSPTASFYEQYF.

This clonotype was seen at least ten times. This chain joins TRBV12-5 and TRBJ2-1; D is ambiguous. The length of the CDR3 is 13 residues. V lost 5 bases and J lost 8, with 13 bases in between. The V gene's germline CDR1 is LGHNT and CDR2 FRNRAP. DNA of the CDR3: TGTGCTAGTGGTGCCCCCTTAGGCCATGAGCAGTTCTTC. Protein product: CASGAPLGHEQFF.

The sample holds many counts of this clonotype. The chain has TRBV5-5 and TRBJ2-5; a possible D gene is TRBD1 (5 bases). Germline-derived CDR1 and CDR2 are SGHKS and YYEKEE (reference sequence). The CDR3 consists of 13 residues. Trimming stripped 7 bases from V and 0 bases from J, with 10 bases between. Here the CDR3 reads CASQRQNQETQYF. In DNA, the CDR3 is TGTGCCAGCCAAAGACAGAACCAAGAGACCCAGTACTTC.

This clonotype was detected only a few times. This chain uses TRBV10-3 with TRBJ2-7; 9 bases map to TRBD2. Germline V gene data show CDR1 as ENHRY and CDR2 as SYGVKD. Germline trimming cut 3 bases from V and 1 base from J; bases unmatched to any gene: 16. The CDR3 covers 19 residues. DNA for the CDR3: TGTGCCATCAGTGATCGTCTAGCGGGAAATAGTGGTGGGTCCTACGAGCAGTACTTC. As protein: CAISDRLAGNSGGSYEQYF.

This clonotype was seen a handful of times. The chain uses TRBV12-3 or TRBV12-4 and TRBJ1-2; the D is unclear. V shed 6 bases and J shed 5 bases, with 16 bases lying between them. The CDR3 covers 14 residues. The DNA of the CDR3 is TGTGCCAGCAGCTTATCGGGCCGAAAGTATGGCTACACCTTC. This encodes CASSLSGRKYGYTF.

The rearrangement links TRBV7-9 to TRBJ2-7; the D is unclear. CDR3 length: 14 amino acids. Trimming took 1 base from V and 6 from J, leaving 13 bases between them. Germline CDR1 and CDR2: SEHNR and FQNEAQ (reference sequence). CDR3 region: CASSLEGTLFEQYF. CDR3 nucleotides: TGTGCCAGCAGCTTAGAGGGAACCCTTTTCGAGCAGTACTTC.

CDR3: CASSQDGTGVQPQHF. The DNA for the CDR3 is TGTGCCAGCAGCCAAGATGGGACAGGGGTTCAGCCCCAGCATTTT. V and J are TRBV3-1 and TRBJ1-5; 10 nucleotides line up with TRBD1. J was trimmed by 6 bases and V by 0 bases; bases with no gene match: 2. From germline, CDR1 is LGHDT and CDR2 YNNKEL (reference sequence). This CDR3 comprises 15 residues.

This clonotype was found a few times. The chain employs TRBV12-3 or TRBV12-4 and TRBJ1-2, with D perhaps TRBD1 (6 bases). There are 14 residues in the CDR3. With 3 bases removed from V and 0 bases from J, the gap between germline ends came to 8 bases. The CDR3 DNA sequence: TGTGCCAGCAGTTTGGGGACACCTAACTATGGCTACACCTTC. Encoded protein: CASSLGTPNYGYTF.

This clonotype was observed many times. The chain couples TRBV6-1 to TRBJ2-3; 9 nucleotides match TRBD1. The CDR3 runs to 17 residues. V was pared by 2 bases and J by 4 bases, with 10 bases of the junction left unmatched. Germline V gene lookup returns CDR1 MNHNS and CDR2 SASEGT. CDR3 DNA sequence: TGTGCCAGCAGTGAAATGACAGGGGGAGGGATATCAGATACGCAGTATTTT. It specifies CASSEMTGGGISDTQYF.

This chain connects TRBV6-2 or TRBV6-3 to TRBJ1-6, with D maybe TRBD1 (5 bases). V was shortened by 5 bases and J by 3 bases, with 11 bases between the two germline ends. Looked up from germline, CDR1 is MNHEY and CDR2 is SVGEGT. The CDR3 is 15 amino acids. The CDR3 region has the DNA TGTGCCAGCAGTGAAGCCCAGGGCTATAATTCACCCCTCCACTTT. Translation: CASSEAQGYNSPLHF.

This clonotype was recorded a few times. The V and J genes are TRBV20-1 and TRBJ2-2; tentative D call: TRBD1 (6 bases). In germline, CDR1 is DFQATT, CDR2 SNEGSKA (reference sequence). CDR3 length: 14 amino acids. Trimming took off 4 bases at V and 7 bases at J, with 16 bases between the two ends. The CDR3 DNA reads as TGCAGTGCTACAGGCACCCCAGGGGTCGGGGAGCTGTTTTTT. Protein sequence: CSATGTPGVGELFF.

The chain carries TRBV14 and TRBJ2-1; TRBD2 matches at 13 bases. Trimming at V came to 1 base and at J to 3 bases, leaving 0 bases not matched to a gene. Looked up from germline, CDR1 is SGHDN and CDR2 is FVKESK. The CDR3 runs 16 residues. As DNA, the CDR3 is TGTGCCAGCAGCCAAGGGACTAGCGGGAGCTACAATGAGCAGTTCTTC. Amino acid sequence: CASSQGTSGSYNEQFF.

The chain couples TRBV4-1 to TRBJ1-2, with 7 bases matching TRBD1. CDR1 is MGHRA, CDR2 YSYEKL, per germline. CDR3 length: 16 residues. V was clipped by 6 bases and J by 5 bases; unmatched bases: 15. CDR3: CASRHYFDRERYGYTF. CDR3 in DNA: TGCGCCAGCAGACATTATTTCGACAGGGAAAGGTATGGCTACACCTTC.